The 30 T cell receptor beta chains in this list originate from one sample, sequenced in a study of CD8 T cells in ankylosing spondylitis. TCRdb redid the calling of the 5' RACE reads with MiXCR, one entry per CDR3 protein. In the table there are under 250,000 distinct CDR3 sequences, under 35% of which are singletons. Material for sequencing was blood, either unsorted or a sorted T cell fraction (not recorded which). The receptor source for this set is a male donor with ankylosing spondylitis or in good health (not recorded which).

The chain employs TRBV29-1 and TRBJ2-1, with D perhaps matching TRBD1 or TRBD2 (6 bases each). Germline CDR1 reads SQVTM; CDR2 reads ANQGSEA. This CDR3 region has 17 residues. Trimming pared 0 bases from V and 9 bases from J, leaving 24 bases between. This CDR3 is CSVEDQGRGYSGGEQFF. In DNA, the CDR3 is TGCAGCGTTGAAGATCAGGGGCGGGGTTATTCGGGTGGTGAGCAGTTCTTC.

The chain employs TRBV3-1 and TRBJ2-7; 10 nucleotides match TRBD2. The length of the CDR3 is 13 residues. The germline V gene has CDR1 LGHDT and CDR2 YNNKEL (reference sequence). V was clipped by 3 bases and J by 6 bases; unmatched bases: 2. The CDR3 sequence is CASSHGTSVEQYF. Written as DNA, the CDR3 is TGTGCCAGCAGCCACGGGACTAGCGTCGAGCAGTACTTC.

The chain has TRBV20-1 and TRBJ2-7, with a weak D call TRBD1 (7 bases). Trimming pared 3 bases from V and 2 bases from J, leaving 11 bases between. CDR3 length equals 13 residues. Germline-derived CDR1 and CDR2 are DFQATT and SNEGSKA (reference sequence). This CDR3 reads CSAREGATYEQYF. The CDR3 nucleotides are TGCAGTGCTAGGGAGGGGGCTACCTACGAGCAGTACTTC.

This clonotype appeared a few times. This sequence joins TRBV25-1 and TRBJ1-6, with no clear D. Trimming stripped 4 bases from V and 7 bases from J, with 5 bases between. CDR1 is MGHDK and CDR2 is SYGVNS in the germline V gene. This CDR3 contains 12 residues. The CDR3 region has the DNA TGTGCCAGCAGTGCCCAAAATTCACCCCTCCACTTT. It encodes CASSAQNSPLHF.

The chain employs TRBV7-8 and TRBJ2-3; the D gene is possibly TRBD1 (7 bases). V lost 2 bases to trimming and J lost 2 bases, with 14 bases between them. This CDR3 spans 16 amino acids. The V gene's germline CDR1 is SGHVS and CDR2 FQNEAQ. The CDR3 sequence is CASSLRDRDFTDTQYF. DNA for the CDR3: TGTGCCAGCAGCTTACGCGACAGGGACTTCACAGATACGCAGTATTTT.

This clonotype was counted a few times. V gene TRBV11-2 combines with J gene TRBJ2-1, with D perhaps TRBD1 (6 bases). CDR1 and CDR2 (germline): SGHAT, FQNNGV. The CDR3 totals 14 residues. V gave up 5 bases and J gave up 7 bases, with 15 bases separating them. CDR3 sequence reads: CASSPWSQGNEQFF. CDR3 DNA sequence: TGTGCCAGCAGCCCCTGGTCGCAGGGGAATGAGCAGTTCTTC.

This chain connects TRBV5-1 to TRBJ1-1; TRBD1 is a possible D gene (6 bases). Looked up from germline, CDR1 is SGHRS and CDR2 is YFSETQ. V was clipped by 4 bases and J by 0 bases, with 10 bases between them. This CDR3 has 14 residues. The CDR3 reads CASSQDRLNTEAFF. In DNA form, the CDR3 reads TGCGCCAGCAGCCAAGACAGGTTGAACACTGAAGCTTTCTTT.

The J gene is TRBJ1-2, the V gene TRBV20-1; D possibly corresponds to TRBD1 (6 bases). Germline loops: CDR1 DFQATT, CDR2 SNEGSKA (reference sequence). CDR3 size: 13 residues. V shed 4 bases and J shed 4 bases, with 13 bases lying between them. Written as DNA, the CDR3 is TGCAGTGCTAAAGGGGGGCACGGCTATGGCTACACCTTC. Encoded protein: CSAKGGHGYGYTF.

On this clonotype: At one end the junction does not follow the germline gene, possibly because of a read error. The chain employs TRBV20-1 and TRBJ1-6, with 7 bases identical to TRBD1. This CDR3 spans 15 amino acids. The germline V gene has CDR1 DFQATT and CDR2 SNEGSKA (reference sequence). The CDR3 sequence: CSAREGGEYSSPLHF. CDR3 bases: TGCAGTGCTAGAGAAGGGGGCGAGTATAGTTCACCCCTCCACTTT.

The chain links TRBV6-5 to TRBJ1-1, with no clear D. Trimming removed 0 bases at V and 1 base at J, with 12 bases between. Germline V gene sequence: CDR1 MNHEY, CDR2 SVGAGI. This CDR3 is 16 amino acids long. In DNA form, the CDR3 reads TGTGCCAGCAGTTACTCGCGCAGGTATGGGAACACTGAAGCTTTCTTT. This encodes CASSYSRRYGNTEAFF.

This clonotype was seen more than once but under ten times. This rearrangement joins TRBV5-1 to TRBJ2-7, with a tentative D call TRBD2 (6 bases). The V end was cut by 5 bases, the J end by 0 bases, with 18 bases between. Germline values: CDR1 SGHRS, CDR2 YFSETQ. The CDR3 covers 16 residues. This CDR3 reads CASSPGGTGVSYEQYF. As DNA, the CDR3 is TGCGCCAGCAGTCCTGGCGGGACCGGGGTCTCCTACGAGCAGTACTTC.

A few counts support this clonotype. This rearrangement joins TRBV10-2 to TRBJ1-5, with 12 bases fitting TRBD1. With 6 bases clipped from V and 6 bases from J, the junction kept 3 bases outside the gene matches. Germline CDR1 is WSHSY and CDR2 is SAAADI. CDR3 length: 14 residues. The CDR3 reads CASRGQGAGQPQHF. Here the CDR3 DNA reads TGCGCCAGCAGGGGACAGGGGGCCGGTCAGCCCCAGCATTTT.

The V gene is TRBV5-5, the J gene TRBJ2-3; D unresolved. V was clipped by 1 base and J by 4 bases, with 10 bases between them. Per the germline V gene, CDR1 is SGHKS and CDR2 is YYEKEE (reference sequence). The CDR3 is 14 amino acids. CDR3 DNA sequence: TGTGCCAGCAGCTTGAGTTTCGGCGCAGATACGCAGTATTTT. It is translated as CASSLSFGADTQYF.

The V and J genes are TRBV18 and TRBJ1-5, with D unclear. CDR3 length equals 13 residues. Germline CDR1 and CDR2: KGHSH and LQKENI. The germline V and J ends were trimmed by 3 bases and 3 bases, with 6 bases remaining between them. CDR3 in DNA: TGTGCCAGCTCACCCGACTACAATCAGCCCCAGCATTTT. This codes for CASSPDYNQPQHF.

This clonotype was counted many times. This chain connects TRBV20-1 to TRBJ1-5; D unresolved. Germline-derived CDR1 and CDR2 are DFQATT and SNEGSKA (reference sequence). The CDR3 is 12 residues long. Trimming removed 0 bases at V and 5 bases at J, with 5 bases between. CDR3 protein: CSAREIDQPQHF. CDR3 nucleotides: TGCAGTGCTAGAGAGATAGATCAGCCCCAGCATTTT.

This chain connects TRBV10-3 to TRBJ2-5; 12 bases agree with TRBD2. Per germline, CDR1 ENHRY and CDR2 SYGVKD. The J segment lost 2 bases and the V segment lost 2 bases, leaving 9 bases of the junction unmatched. This CDR3 contains 18 residues. The CDR3 loop reads CAISESLAGGPDQETQYF. In nucleotides, the CDR3 is TGTGCCATCAGTGAGAGCCTAGCGGGGGGGCCGGATCAAGAGACCCAGTACTTC.

This clonotype was detected a few times. V usage is TRBV6-1 and J usage is TRBJ2-5, with TRBD2 matching over 10 bases. The CDR3 length is 15 residues. Losses at the gene ends were 5 bases for V and 0 bases for J; bases not matched to a gene: 3. Germline assignment: CDR1 MNHNS and CDR2 SASEGT. The CDR3 bases are TGTGCCAGCAGTCTTAGCGGGGGGTACCAAGAGACCCAGTACTTC. Protein product: CASSLSGGYQETQYF.

V usage is TRBV6-1 and J usage is TRBJ2-3; D remains unclear. Germline V gene data show CDR1 as MNHNS and CDR2 as SASEGT. Trimming removed 1 base at V and 5 bases at J, with 7 bases between. The CDR3 is made up of 13 amino acids. CDR3 loop: CASSEVEEDTQYF. CDR3 DNA: TGTGCCAGCAGTGAAGTTGAAGAAGATACGCAGTATTTT.

A few counts support this clonotype. This chain links TRBV12-3 or TRBV12-4 with TRBJ2-2, with no clear D. The CDR3 loop spans 12 amino acids. V dropped 6 bases and J dropped 7 bases, with 9 bases sitting between them. The CDR3 region is CASSPPRGELFF. Here the CDR3 DNA reads TGTGCCAGCAGCCCCCCTCGCGGGGAGCTGTTTTTT.

The chain joins TRBV7-9 to TRBJ2-5; no reliable D call. V lost 2 bases to trimming and J lost 7 bases, with 14 bases between them. The CDR3 has 14 residues. Germline V gene lookup returns CDR1 SEHNR and CDR2 FQNEAQ (reference sequence). The CDR3 region has the DNA TGTGCCAGCAGCTTATACCGAGCCCCCGGGACCCAGTACTTC. It is translated as CASSLYRAPGTQYF.

This clonotype was seen many times. CDR3 sequence reads: CAIKPGENTGELFF. In DNA form, the CDR3 reads TGTGCCATCAAACCCGGGGAGAACACCGGGGAGCTGTTTTTT. The chain is built from TRBV10-3 and TRBJ2-2; weak D call: TRBD2 (5 bases). This CDR3 is 14 amino acids long. Trimming took off 7 bases at V and 1 base at J, with 10 bases between the two ends. The germline CDR1 and CDR2 sequences are ENHRY and SYGVKD.

J is TRBJ2-3 and V is TRBV6-1; D is perhaps TRBD1 or TRBD2 (5 bases each). V lost 7 bases and J lost 1, with 18 bases in between. The CDR3 length is 16 residues. Germline-derived CDR1 and CDR2 are MNHNS and SASEGT. CDR3 DNA sequence: TGTGCCAGCACCCTCCTCCCGGGGACGGGCACAGATACGCAGTATTTT. Amino acids: CASTLLPGTGTDTQYF.

This clonotype turned up a few times. The J gene is TRBJ1-4, the V gene TRBV15; unclear D gene. Germline assignment: CDR1 LNHNV and CDR2 YYDKDF (reference sequence). CDR3 length: 13 amino acids. V gave up 3 bases and J gave up 7 bases, with 9 bases separating them. The CDR3 here is CATSSFNPEKLFF. CDR3 nucleotides: TGTGCCACCAGCAGCTTTAACCCTGAAAAACTGTTTTTT. Together with reference TRBV15 and TRBJ1-4, the CDR3 gives the full variable domain: DAMVIQNPRYQVTQFGKPVTLSCSQTLNHNVMYWYQQKSSQAPKLLFHYYDKDFNNEADTPDNFQSRRPNTSFCFLDIRSPGLGDTAMYLCATSSFNPEKLFFGSGTQLSVL.

The V gene is TRBV6-1, the J gene TRBJ2-3; D might be TRBD1 (6 bases). V dropped 6 bases and J dropped 3 bases, with 10 bases sitting between them. Germline CDR1 is MNHNS and CDR2 is SASEGT. This CDR3 is 13 amino acids long. The CDR3 nucleotides are TGTGCCAGCAGCAAGGACAGAACAGATACGCAGTATTTT. It codes for CASSKDRTDTQYF.

The CDR3 region is CSLPQGYEQYF. The DNA for the CDR3 is TGCAGTCTACCCCAAGGCTACGAGCAGTACTTC. J is TRBJ2-7 and V is TRBV20-1; unclear D gene. The V end lost 8 bases, the J end lost 3 bases, and 11 bases lay between the germline ends. CDR1 DFQATT and CDR2 SNEGSKA come from the germline V gene (reference sequence). The CDR3 spans 11 residues.

V usage is TRBV20-1 and J usage is TRBJ2-5; a possible D gene is TRBD2 (6 bases). CDR1 and CDR2 (germline): DFQATT, SNEGSKA (reference sequence). Trimming shortened V by 1 base and J by 4 bases, and 13 bases separated the two germline ends. The CDR3 consists of 14 residues. The CDR3 is CSARVAGNGETQYF. The CDR3 region has the DNA TGCAGTGCTAGAGTGGCGGGGAACGGAGAGACCCAGTACTTC.

The genes are TRBV15 and TRBJ2-5, with 7 bases aligning to TRBD2. The V gene's germline CDR1 is LNHNV and CDR2 YYDKDF (reference sequence). The CDR3 extends over 15 amino acids. J lost 2 bases, V lost 5 bases, and 8 bases had no gene match. This chain's CDR3 is CATSRRLARQETQYF. The CDR3 nucleotides are TGTGCCACCAGCCGGAGACTAGCTCGACAAGAGACCCAGTACTTC.

This clonotype came up many times. The V call is TRBV20-1, the J call TRBJ2-5, with 7 bases aligning to TRBD2. CDR3 length: 14 residues. Germline trimming cut 1 base from V and 4 bases from J; bases unmatched to any gene: 6. Germline CDR1 and CDR2: DFQATT and SNEGSKA (reference sequence). The CDR3: CSARGGGGRETQYF. CDR3 bases: TGCAGTGCTAGAGGCGGCGGGGGTAGAGAGACCCAGTACTTC.

This clonotype occurred a few times. The chain carries TRBV20-1 and TRBJ2-7; D remains unclear. The V end was cut by 6 bases, the J end by 6 bases, with 15 bases between. Per the germline V gene, CDR1 is DFQATT and CDR2 is SNEGSKA (reference sequence). CDR3 length: 12 residues. The CDR3 spells CSAPYEGAEQYF. As DNA, the CDR3 is TGCAGTGCCCCCTATGAAGGCGCCGAGCAGTACTTC.

This clonotype appeared once. The chain joins TRBV20-1 to TRBJ1-2, with 7 bases lining up with TRBD1. The germline V gene encodes CDR1 DFQATT and CDR2 SNEGSKA (reference sequence). The V gene end was trimmed by 0 bases and the J gene end by 6 bases; junction bases not matched to a gene: 10. This CDR3 spans 15 amino acids. As DNA, the CDR3 is TGCAGTGCTAGAGATATAACAGGGGCGCTGAATGGCTACACCTTC. This gives the protein CSARDITGALNGYTF.